A selection of T cell receptor beta chains follows, all from one sample in a study of graft-versus-host responses after intestinal transplantation. Sequencing was performed with immunoSEQ multiplex PCR; in TCRdb, only in-frame clones are kept and a portion is missing. The sample lists 23,000 or so clones, approximately 33% occurring once. This material consisted of alloreactive CD8+ T cells from a mixed lymphocyte reaction culture, taken before intestinal transplant. The receptor source for this set is a human patient who received an intestinal transplant. The CDR3 runs from the conserved cysteine through the conserved F or W. The order of the fields is J gene, V gene, clone size, D gene, CDR3 protein, CDR3 DNA. D genes are given only for firm matches. Part of the rows lack a size; the others show once, few, many or a class for expanded clones.

J: TRBJ1-5; V: TRBV19; size: -; D: -; CDR3: CASSTRYRDDQPQHF; DNA: TGTGCCAGTAGTACGAGGTACAGGGACGATCAGCCCCAGCATTTT
J: TRBJ2-3; V: TRBV13; size: few; D: -; CDR3: CASSLGSGVGADTQYF; DNA: TGTGCCAGCAGCTTAGGGTCGGGGGTCGGCGCAGATACGCAGTATTTT
J: TRBJ2-5; V: TRBV11-2; size: few; D: -; CDR3: CASSFGAGLQETQYF; DNA: TGTGCCAGCAGCTTCGGGGCGGGACTCCAAGAGACCCAGTACTTC
J: TRBJ2-3; V: TRBV28; size: -; D: -; CDR3: CASSSWTVTDTQYF; DNA: TGTGCCAGCAGTTCTTGGACTGTCACAGATACGCAGTATTTT
J: TRBJ2-7; V: TRBV11-1; size: -; D: -; CDR3: CASSWGAGNEQYF; DNA: TGTGCCAGCAGCTGGGGGGCAGGGAACGAGCAGTACTTC
J: TRBJ2-7; V: TRBV6-1; size: few; D: -; CDR3: CASSPGGVGYEQYF; DNA: TGTGCCAGCAGCCCAGGAGGGGTAGGGTACGAGCAGTACTTC
J: TRBJ2-7; V: TRBV6-1; size: few; D: TRBD1; CDR3: CASSERPGGSYEQYF; DNA: TGTGCCAGCAGTGAACGGCCAGGGGGCTCCTACGAGCAGTACTTC
J: TRBJ2-4; V: TRBV4-2; size: -; D: -; CDR3: CASSQEGRRTIAKNIQYF; DNA: TGTGCCAGCAGCCAAGAAGGGCGACGGACGATAGCCAAAAACATTCAGTACTTC
J: TRBJ1-1; V: TRBV4-2; size: few; D: -; CDR3: CASSQEVAGSTEAFF; DNA: TGTGCCAGCAGCCAAGAGGTAGCAGGTAGTACTGAAGCTTTCTTT
J: TRBJ1-5; V: TRBV5-3; size: -; D: TRBD1; CDR3: CASSQGTGGNQPQHF; DNA: TGTGCCAGCAGCCAAGGAACAGGGGGCAATCAGCCCCAGCATTTT
J: TRBJ2-1; V: TRBV7-9; size: -; D: -; CDR3: CASSLAPEQFF; DNA: TGTGCCAGCAGCTTAGCGCCTGAGCAGTTCTTC
J: TRBJ1-1; V: TRBV6-1; size: -; D: -; CDR3: CATGSSSYGTQEAFF; DNA: TGTGCCACCGGGAGTTCCTCTTACGGGACACAAGAAGCTTTCTTT
J: TRBJ2-7; V: TRBV19; size: few; D: -; CDR3: CASLQPGRSYEQYF; DNA: TGTGCCAGTCTACAACCCGGCCGTTCCTACGAGCAGTACTTC
J: TRBJ2-1; V: TRBV29-1; size: -; D: -; CDR3: CSVASVAEEQFF; DNA: TGCAGCGTTGCTTCGGTAGCAGAGGAGCAGTTCTTC
J: TRBJ2-7; V: TRBV5-1; size: few; D: -; CDR3: CASSLDGYEQYF; DNA: TGCGCCAGCAGCTTGGACGGGTACGAGCAGTACTTC
J: TRBJ2-3; V: TRBV7-7; size: few; D: TRBD2; CDR3: CASSLMGGTDTQYF; DNA: TGTGCCAGCAGCCTCATGGGGGGGACAGATACGCAGTATTTT
J: TRBJ1-5; V: TRBV6-5; size: medium-sized; D: -; CDR3: CASSYRGNQPQHF; DNA: TGTGCCAGCAGTTACAGGGGGAACCAGCCCCAGCATTTT
J: TRBJ1-4; V: TRBV5-1; size: medium-sized; D: -; CDR3: CASSLAIQGDEKLFF; DNA: TGCGCCAGCAGCTTGGCCATACAGGGAGATGAAAAACTGTTTTTT
J: TRBJ2-7; V: TRBV4-1; size: -; D: -; CDR3: CASSHANLYEQYF; DNA: TGCGCCAGCAGCCATGCCAACCTCTACGAGCAGTACTTC
J: TRBJ2-7; V: TRBV6-5; size: few; D: TRBD1; CDR3: CASSRQGADEQYF; DNA: TGTGCCAGCAGTAGACAGGGGGCAGACGAGCAGTACTTC